This T cell receptor beta chain derives from a study of T cells in Graves' hyperthyroidism and ophthalmopathy. Points from the study as a whole: A model built on 13 V-J features separated ophthalmopathy from stable hyperthyroidism.

The table lists this clonotype with a few counts. Its antigen is not known. Fresh peripheral blood, about 9.6 ml, yielded the PBMCs. Amplified regions were TCR beta CDR3 sequences from RNA transcripts. The primer set for the first-round RT-PCR of the TCR CDR3 was HTBI. TCRdb used MiXCR to reprocess the multiplex PCR reads, holding one entry per CDR3 protein. Of 350,000 to 400,000 distinct CDR3 sequences in the sample, under 15% are singletons; the top ten hold less than 35%. The clonotype originates from a woman aged 25-40 years with Graves' hyperthyroidism. Source material: blood.

The CDR3 coding sequence is TGTGCCAGCATGAGGCCAATCTCCTACGAGCAGTACTTC. Encoded protein: CASMRPISYEQYF. The chain links TRBV6-1 to TRBJ2-7; D not resolved. Germline values: CDR1 MNHNS, CDR2 SASEGT. The CDR3 is made up of 13 amino acids. The ends were cut back, 7 bases at V and 0 bases at J, with 10 bases in the middle.